Following are 30 T cell receptor beta chains from one sample sequenced in a study of CD8 T cells in ankylosing spondylitis. These receptors lack a known antigen. TCRdb re-derived calls from the 5' RACE reads in MiXCR, one entry per CDR3 protein. Seen here are 700,000 to 850,000 distinct CDR3 sequences, approximately 12% observed once, and the top ten hold more than 0.5%. Findings of the study overall: Ankylosing spondylitis blood seemed to carry a telltale TCR beta motif made of under ten highly homologous variants.

Input material: blood, either unsorted or a sorted T cell fraction (not recorded which). These receptors originate from a male donor with ankylosing spondylitis.

This clonotype has only a few counts. J is TRBJ2-2 and V is TRBV9; no clear D. This CDR3 region has 16 residues. V was trimmed by 0 bases and J by 0 bases, leaving 9 bases between them. CDR1 is SGDLS, CDR2 YYNGEE, per germline. The CDR3, as DNA: TGTGCCAGCAGCGTAGTGGTCAGTACGAACACCGGGGAGCTGTTTTTT. Residues: CASSVVVSTNTGELFF.

This clonotype was seen repeatedly, ten times or more. V is TRBV5-1 and J is TRBJ2-3, with no clear D. Between the trimmed V and J ends, which lost 0 bases and 1 base, there was a span of 9 bases. Germline lookup yields CDR1 SGHRS and CDR2 YFSETQ. The CDR3 is made up of 15 amino acids. The chain's CDR3 is CASSLEQDGTDTQYF. CDR3 sequence (DNA): TGCGCCAGCAGCTTGGAGCAGGACGGCACAGATACGCAGTATTTT.

In its sample, this clonotype was seen a few times. The V gene is TRBV20-1, the J gene TRBJ2-2; 11 bases match TRBD1. The CDR3 totals 15 residues. V trimming: 4 bases; J trimming: 2 bases; junction bases outside the gene matches: 3. Looked up from germline, CDR1 is DFQATT and CDR2 is SNEGSKA (reference sequence). CDR3 nucleotides: TGCAGTGCTACCCGGACAGGGGGCAACACCGGGGAGCTGTTTTTT. Translating it yields CSATRTGGNTGELFF.

This clonotype came up a few times. This chain connects TRBV20-1 to TRBJ1-1; D may be TRBD1 (6 bases). Per the germline V gene, CDR1 is DFQATT and CDR2 is SNEGSKA (reference sequence). The germline V and J ends were trimmed by 5 bases and 4 bases, with 14 bases remaining between them. This CDR3 has 13 residues. The CDR3 sequence is CSAGALGGTEAFF. The CDR3 nucleotides read TGCAGTGCTGGAGCCCTAGGGGGCACTGAAGCTTTCTTT.

This clonotype was counted many times. The gene calls are TRBV20-1 and TRBJ1-4, with 7 bases aligning to TRBD1. V lost 8 bases, J lost 3 bases, and 3 bases stayed unmatched. The CDR3 extends over 12 amino acids. Germline V CDR1 and CDR2: DFQATT, SNEGSKA (reference sequence). The CDR3 DNA sequence: TGCAGTACGACAGGGCCTAATGAAAAACTGTTTTTT. It codes for CSTTGPNEKLFF.

V is TRBV5-6 and J is TRBJ1-1; weak D call: TRBD1 (6 bases). Trimming removed 4 bases from V and 4 bases from J, with 11 bases in between. This CDR3 spans 13 amino acids. Germline CDR1 SGHDT, CDR2 YYEEEE. The CDR3 region is CASSRQAVTEAFF. CDR3 bases: TGTGCCAGCAGCCGACAGGCAGTCACTGAAGCTTTCTTT.

This clonotype was counted ten times or more. One junction end disagrees with the germline gene, perhaps due to a read error. J is TRBJ2-5 and V is TRBV5-1; no clear D. The CDR3 sequence is 13 residues long. Per the germline V gene, CDR1 is SGHRS and CDR2 is YFSETQ. CDR3 amino acids: CASSLVYQETQYF. The CDR3 DNA sequence: TGTGCCAGCAGCTTGGTGTACCAAGAGACCCAGTACTTC.

The gene calls are TRBV15 and TRBJ1-6; maybe TRBD1 (6 bases). The germline V and J ends were trimmed by 1 base and 9 bases, with 19 bases remaining between them. The CDR3 length is 17 residues. Per the germline V gene, CDR1 is LNHNV and CDR2 is YYDKDF (reference sequence). The DNA of the CDR3 is TGTGCCACCAGCAGAGGTGCGGGCAGGGGTATGGGTTCACCCCTCCACTTT. This codes for CATSRGAGRGMGSPLHF. Full variable domain (rest looked up from reference TRBV15 and TRBJ1-6): DAMVIQNPRYQVTQFGKPVTLSCSQTLNHNVMYWYQQKSSQAPKLLFHYYDKDFNNEADTPDNFQSRRPNTSFCFLDIRSPGLGDTAMYLCATSRGAGRGMGSPLHFGNGTRLTVT.

Only a few counts were recorded for this clonotype. The DNA for the CDR3 is TGCGCCAGCAGCCAAGGGTTGGGGGAGTGGGATGTCAATGAGCAGTTCTTC. Amino acids: CASSQGLGEWDVNEQFF. The chain joins TRBV4-1 to TRBJ2-1, with D tentatively TRBD1 or TRBD2 (5 bases each). Germline V gene lookup returns CDR1 MGHRA and CDR2 YSYEKL. This CDR3 is 17 amino acids long. The V end was cut by 1 base, the J end by 6 bases, with 19 bases between.

The chain couples TRBV7-2 to TRBJ2-3, with D uncertain. V lost 1 base to trimming and J lost 3 bases, with 14 bases between them. This CDR3 contains 16 residues. CDR1 and CDR2 (germline): SGHTA, FQGNSA. The CDR3, as DNA: TGTGCCAGCAGCTTAGAGCGAGCCCTCCCAACAGATACGCAGTATTTT. Encoded protein: CASSLERALPTDTQYF.

This clonotype was found many times. The chain links TRBV27 to TRBJ1-1; no firm D call. In germline, CDR1 is MNHEY, CDR2 SMNVEV (reference sequence). The CDR3 loop spans 14 amino acids. Trimming shortened V by 2 bases and J by 1 base, and 8 bases separated the two germline ends. CDR3 region: CASSLRAWNTEAFF. CDR3 sequence (DNA): TGTGCCAGCAGTTTAAGGGCCTGGAACACTGAAGCTTTCTTT.

This clonotype was detected only a few times. The chain combines TRBV6-1 with TRBJ2-2, with TRBD1 identical over 10 bases. CDR3 size: 16 residues. Germline CDR1 and CDR2: MNHNS and SASEGT. V lost 6 bases to trimming and J lost 1 base; unmatched junction nucleotides: 5. The CDR3 here is CASSRWTGGNTGELFF. The CDR3, as DNA: TGTGCCAGCAGCCGATGGACAGGGGGGAACACCGGGGAGCTGTTTTTT.

This chain's CDR3 is CSAQTSDADTQYF. In nucleotides, the CDR3 is TGCAGTGCTCAGACTAGCGACGCAGATACGCAGTATTTT. V and J are TRBV20-1 and TRBJ2-3; 8 bases line up with TRBD2. The junction had 5 bases not matched to a gene; V was cut back by 5 bases and J by 4 bases. CDR3 length equals 13 residues. Germline V gene lookup returns CDR1 DFQATT and CDR2 SNEGSKA (reference sequence).

This clonotype was counted many times. The CDR3 DNA sequence: TGTGCCAGCAGTTACTCGAGGGGGGAAAAACTGTTTTTT. Protein product: CASSYSRGEKLFF. This rearrangement joins TRBV6-5 to TRBJ1-4, with a tentative D call TRBD1 (6 bases). V was clipped by 0 bases and J by 8 bases, with 7 bases between them. The CDR3 loop spans 13 amino acids. Germline lookup yields CDR1 MNHEY and CDR2 SVGAGI.

V usage is TRBV7-9 and J usage is TRBJ1-1, with 7 bases matching TRBD1. Germline V gene sequence: CDR1 SEHNR, CDR2 FQNEAQ (reference sequence). CDR3 length: 15 residues. Losses at the gene ends were 5 bases for V and 1 base for J; bases not matched to a gene: 7. The CDR3 loop reads CASSPRAGGNTEAFF. CDR3 DNA sequence: TGTGCCAGCAGCCCAAGAGCAGGGGGGAACACTGAAGCTTTCTTT.

The J gene is TRBJ1-1, the V gene TRBV27; 8 bases line up with TRBD1. The trim removed 1 base at V and 4 bases at J, leaving 2 bases unmatched. The CDR3 length is 14 residues. Germline V gene sequence: CDR1 MNHEY, CDR2 SMNVEV (reference sequence). The CDR3: CASSLYRGITEAFF. DNA of the CDR3: TGTGCCAGCAGTTTATACAGGGGGATCACTGAAGCTTTCTTT.

The J gene is TRBJ2-2, the V gene TRBV6-1, with D possibly being TRBD2 (5 bases). The germline V gene has CDR1 MNHNS and CDR2 SASEGT. With 6 bases removed from V and 0 bases from J, the gap between germline ends came to 14 bases. The CDR3 has 16 amino acids. CDR3 sequence: CASRPARASNTGELFF. The CDR3 nucleotides are TGTGCCAGCAGACCCGCGAGGGCTTCGAACACCGGGGAGCTGTTTTTT.

The chain combines TRBV6-5 with TRBJ1-4; the D is unclear. V was shortened by 2 bases and J by 6 bases, with 13 bases between the two germline ends. The V gene's germline CDR1 is MNHEY and CDR2 SVGAGI. The CDR3 totals 15 residues. The CDR3 sequence is CASSYVPGRDEKLFF. The CDR3 nucleotides read TGTGCCAGCAGTTACGTCCCCGGGCGGGATGAAAAACTGTTTTTT.

This clonotype was seen a handful of times. This rearrangement joins TRBV15 to TRBJ2-7; the D gene is possibly TRBD1 (7 bases). The CDR3 extends over 15 amino acids. Germline CDR1 and CDR2: LNHNV and YYDKDF (reference sequence). Deletions cut 4 bases from V and 0 bases from J, with 13 bases between. The chain's CDR3 is CATSKGQGGSYEQYF. The CDR3 DNA sequence: TGTGCCACCAGCAAAGGGCAGGGGGGCTCCTACGAGCAGTACTTC.

This clonotype was seen many times. The CDR3 reads CSADSGRGPGELFF. The CDR3 nucleotides read TGCAGTGCTGATAGCGGGAGGGGCCCCGGGGAGCTGTTTTTT. The chain uses TRBV20-1 and TRBJ2-2; 11 nucleotides match TRBD2. Germline trimming cut 5 bases from V and 6 bases from J; bases unmatched to any gene: 5. The CDR3 runs 14 residues. Per germline, CDR1 DFQATT and CDR2 SNEGSKA (reference sequence).

At least ten counts were recorded for this clonotype. The chain uses TRBV20-1 and TRBJ1-1; D is possibly TRBD1 (5 bases). The V end lost 5 bases, the J end lost 1 base, and 11 bases lay between the germline ends. The CDR3 runs 13 residues. The germline V gene has CDR1 DFQATT and CDR2 SNEGSKA (reference sequence). CDR3 DNA sequence: TGCAGTGCTCGACGGGACGGGAACACTGAAGCTTTCTTT. Translating it yields CSARRDGNTEAFF.

This chain joins TRBV20-1 and TRBJ1-5; 8 nucleotides match TRBD1. The germline V gene encodes CDR1 DFQATT and CDR2 SNEGSKA (reference sequence). This CDR3 is built from 13 residues. With V trimmed by 6 bases and J by 6 bases, 7 bases remained unmatched. The chain's CDR3 is CSATDRGPQPQHF. Written as DNA, the CDR3 is TGCAGTGCCACCGACAGGGGACCTCAGCCCCAGCATTTT.

Ten or more counts support this clonotype. The chain recombines TRBV5-1 with TRBJ2-7; either TRBD1 or TRBD2 may fit D (5 bases each). The CDR3 is 13 residues long. V was shortened by 4 bases and J by 2 bases, with 10 bases between the two germline ends. In germline, CDR1 is SGHRS, CDR2 YFSETQ. CDR3 sequence: CASSVPGPYEQYF. CDR3 DNA: TGCGCCAGCAGCGTCCCGGGACCCTACGAGCAGTACTTC.

The chain couples TRBV10-3 to TRBJ2-1, with 8 bases lining up with TRBD2. CDR1 ENHRY and CDR2 SYGVKD come from the germline V gene. CDR3 length: 16 residues. J gave up 0 bases and V 3 bases, and 4 bases lay outside the gene matches. The CDR3 here is CAISDRGGSSYNEQFF. The CDR3 region has the DNA TGTGCCATCAGTGATCGGGGGGGGAGCTCCTACAATGAGCAGTTCTTC.

The genes are TRBV28 and TRBJ2-1; D remains ambiguous. This CDR3 contains 13 residues. Deletions cut 6 bases from V and 3 bases from J, with 9 bases between. Germline V gives CDR1 MDHEN, CDR2 SYDVKM. The CDR3 region has the DNA TGTGCCAGCAGAATTGATTACTACAATGAGCAGTTCTTC. Its translation: CASRIDYYNEQFF.

The rearrangement uses TRBV28 and TRBJ2-2, with TRBD2 matching 12 bases. Germline V gene sequence: CDR1 MDHEN, CDR2 SYDVKM. The CDR3 is 16 residues long. V was pared by 6 bases and J by 4 bases, with 6 bases of the junction left unmatched. This CDR3 reads CASSPGLAGFTGELFF. CDR3 DNA sequence: TGTGCCAGCAGCCCGGGACTAGCGGGTTTCACCGGGGAGCTGTTTTTT.

The genes are TRBV7-8 and TRBJ2-7; TRBD2 is a possible D gene (5 bases). The length of the CDR3 is 16 residues. Germline lookup yields CDR1 SGHVS and CDR2 FQNEAQ. V lost 2 bases, J lost 0 bases, and 14 bases lay in between. This chain's CDR3 is CASSLRSAGNSYEQYF. In DNA, the CDR3 is TGTGCCAGCAGCTTAAGGTCCGCCGGGAACTCCTACGAGCAGTACTTC.

This clonotype turned up a few times. V gene TRBV24-1 combines with J gene TRBJ2-7; D not resolved. Germline lookup yields CDR1 KGHDR and CDR2 SFDVKD. The CDR3 covers 13 residues. V lost 5 bases and J lost 7, with 14 bases in between. CDR3 DNA sequence: TGTGCCACCAGTGCCACGCGACACGGGGAGCAGTACTTC. Translation gives CATSATRHGEQYF.

As to this clonotype: In this CDR3 the conserved last residue, phenylalanine or tryptophan, is missing, so a read error is likely. The rearrangement links TRBV20-1 to TRBJ2-7, with 9 bases aligning to TRBD2. There are 15 residues in the CDR3. Germline CDR1 and CDR2: DFQATT and SNEGSKA (reference sequence). With 3 bases clipped from V and 4 bases from J, the junction kept 10 bases outside the gene matches. In nucleotides, the CDR3 is TGCAGTGCTAGGGTCCTTAGCGGGAGCTTGTACGAGCAGTACCTC. Its translation: CSARVLSGSLYEQYL.

This clonotype appeared a few times. CDR3 nucleotide sequence: TGTGCCAGCGGCCGGGAGTTAAAGGGCTACACCTTC. Translated, it gives CASGRELKGYTF. The chain recombines TRBV18 with TRBJ1-2; D call uncertain. The CDR3 covers 12 residues. Trimming took 8 bases from V and 8 from J, leaving 15 bases between them. The V gene's germline CDR1 is KGHSH and CDR2 LQKENI.